This TCR beta chain was profiled in a study of T cell changes during pregnancy in multiple sclerosis. The CDR3 covers 13 residues. Trimming took off 1 base at V and 3 bases at J, with 10 bases between the two ends. The germline CDR1 and CDR2 sequences are GTSNPN and SVGIG (reference sequence). Only in-frame clones appear in the TCRdb table, and some are missing; sequencing was by immunoSEQ multiplex PCR. Of approximately 36,000 clones listed, more than 70% are singletons. The receptor was isolated from a female donor with multiple sclerosis, enrolled in a pregnancy study. The chain recombines TRBV30 with TRBJ2-7, with D possibly matching TRBD1 (6 bases). Source: CD8+ T cells from peripheral blood mononuclear cells, taken in the third trimester of pregnancy. CDR3 loop: CAWSGGRGYEQYF. The CDR3 DNA follows: TGTGCCTGGAGTGGTGGCAGGGGCTACGAGCAGTACTTC. Combining the CDR3 with reference TRBV30 and TRBJ2-7 gives the whole variable domain SQTIHQWPATLVQPVGSPLSLECTVEGTSNPNLYWYRQAAGRGLQLLFYSVGIGQISSEVPQNLSASRPQDRQFILSSKKLLLSDSGFYLCAWSGGRGYEQYFGPGTRLTVT.